The rows below give T cell receptor beta chains drawn from one sample of a study of CD8 T cells in Susac syndrome. TCRdb itself ran the immunoSEQ multiplex PCR reads through MiXCR, one entry per CDR3 protein. The sample includes 400,000 or so distinct CDR3 sequences, approximately 85% seen only once; the top ten take under 0.15%. Sequenced: CD8+ T cells from PBMCs. The origin of the receptors is a human donor with multiple sclerosis. Each CDR3 is given with its conserved first and last residue. D genes are given only for firm matches. A clone size is listed for some rows: how often the clone was seen (once, few, many), or a class if it is expanded.

size: -
J: TRBJ2-7
D: -
V: TRBV12-3/TRBV12-4
CDR3: CASRPQSGTNEQYF
DNA: TGTGCCAGCAGGCCACAGAGTGGGACCAACGAGCAGTACTTC

size: -
J: TRBJ2-1
D: -
V: TRBV4-1
CDR3: CASSQEPATEQFF
DNA: TGCGCCAGCAGCCAAGAACCAGCTACTGAGCAGTTCTTC

size: -
J: TRBJ1-1
D: -
V: TRBV28
CDR3: CASSFPTGLMNTEAFF
DNA: TGTGCCAGCAGTTTCCCGACGGGTCTGATGAACACTGAAGCTTTCTTT

size: -
J: TRBJ1-1
D: -
V: TRBV7-9
CDR3: CASSIGDTEAFF
DNA: TGTGCCAGCTCCATTGGGGACACTGAAGCTTTCTTT

size: -
J: TRBJ2-6
D: TRBD1
V: TRBV7-7
CDR3: CASSLSPTDRTGSGANVLTF
DNA: TGTGCTAGCAGCTTAAGCCCAACGGACAGGACGGGCTCTGGGGCCAACGTCCTGACTTTC

size: -
J: TRBJ2-1
D: -
V: TRBV28
CDR3: CASRPPGPNEQFF
DNA: TGTGCCAGCAGGCCGCCGGGACCCAATGAGCAGTTCTTC

size: -
J: TRBJ2-4
D: -
V: TRBV20-1
CDR3: CSARDDNVPKNIQYF
DNA: TGCAGTGCTAGAGATGACAATGTTCCCAAAAACATTCAGTACTTC

size: -
J: TRBJ2-7
D: -
V: TRBV30
CDR3: CAWGGVLTDEQYF
DNA: TGTGCCTGGGGTGGGGTTCTTACGGACGAGCAGTACTTC

size: once
J: TRBJ2-7
D: -
V: TRBV5-1
CDR3: CASSFSGTDAYEQYF
DNA: TGCGCCAGCAGCTTTTCCGGGACCGACGCCTACGAGCAGTACTTC

size: -
J: TRBJ2-7
D: TRBD2
V: TRBV5-4
CDR3: CASSSGLAGAEQYF
DNA: TGTGCCAGCAGCTCCGGACTAGCGGGAGCCGAGCAGTACTTC

size: -
J: TRBJ1-5
D: -
V: TRBV6-1
CDR3: CASNHAGGVDQPQHF
DNA: TGTGCCAGCAACCACGCGGGGGGGGTCGATCAGCCCCAGCATTTT

size: -
J: TRBJ2-1
D: -
V: TRBV5-6
CDR3: CASSLSSGLSSYNEQFF
DNA: TGTGCCAGCAGCTTATCGAGCGGCCTCAGCTCCTACAATGAGCAGTTCTTC

size: -
J: TRBJ2-2
D: -
V: TRBV7-9
CDR3: CASSFSGTANTGELFF
DNA: TGTGCCAGCAGCTTCTCGGGGACTGCGAACACCGGGGAGCTGTTTTTT

size: -
J: TRBJ1-1
D: TRBD1
V: TRBV19
CDR3: CASLQGEGTEAFF
DNA: TGTGCCAGTCTCCAGGGGGAAGGCACTGAAGCTTTCTTT

size: few
J: TRBJ1-1
D: -
V: TRBV6-1
CDR3: CASSGGGFTEAFF
DNA: TGTGCCAGCAGTGGGGGCGGCTTCACTGAAGCTTTCTTT

size: once
J: TRBJ2-7
D: -
V: TRBV27
CDR3: CASSYANLVGEQYF
DNA: TGTGCCAGCAGTTACGCGAACCTGGTGGGTGAGCAGTACTTC

size: -
J: TRBJ1-6
D: TRBD1
V: TRBV19
CDR3: CASRGDGTDYNSPLHF
DNA: TGTGCCAGTAGAGGGGACGGGACAGATTATAATTCACCCCTCCACTTT

size: -
J: TRBJ2-7
D: -
V: TRBV12-3/TRBV12-4
CDR3: CASSPPGHRIPGYF
DNA: TGTGCCAGCAGCCCTCCGGGACACCGGATCCCAGGGTACTTC

size: -
J: TRBJ2-3
D: -
V: TRBV18
CDR3: CASSPRDTKSTDTQYF
DNA: TGTGCCAGCTCACCACGGGACACTAAAAGCACAGATACGCAGTATTTT

size: once
J: TRBJ2-7
D: -
V: TRBV10-3
CDR3: CAIRDGDTEQYF
DNA: TGTGCCATCAGGGACGGTGACACGGAGCAGTACTTC

size: -
J: TRBJ2-1
D: TRBD2
V: TRBV5-6
CDR3: CASSSQPGLEIYNEQFF
DNA: TGTGCCAGCAGCTCCCAACCGGGACTAGAGATCTACAATGAGCAGTTCTTC

size: -
J: TRBJ1-3
D: -
V: TRBV5-4
CDR3: CASSFEQASGNTIYF
DNA: TGTGCCAGCAGCTTCGAACAAGCTTCTGGAAACACCATATATTTT

size: -
J: TRBJ2-2
D: -
V: TRBV25-1
CDR3: CASSSTDLASNTGELFF
DNA: TGTGCCAGCAGTTCTACAGATCTTGCCTCGAACACCGGGGAGCTGTTTTTT

size: -
J: TRBJ1-1
D: -
V: TRBV28
CDR3: CASSWGRTEAFF
DNA: TGTGCCAGCAGTTGGGGGAGGACTGAAGCTTTCTTT

size: -
J: TRBJ2-1
D: TRBD2
V: TRBV5-5
CDR3: CASSGGLARFNEQFF
DNA: TGTGCCAGCAGCGGAGGACTAGCGAGGTTCAATGAGCAGTTCTTC

size: -
J: TRBJ1-1
D: -
V: TRBV25-1
CDR3: CASSTWRSGTEAFF
DNA: TGTGCCAGCTCAACTTGGAGGTCGGGGACTGAAGCTTTCTTT

size: -
J: TRBJ2-7
D: -
V: TRBV10-3
CDR3: CAISESCAGPGEQYF
DNA: TGTGCCATCAGTGAGTCCTGCGCGGGGCCGGGCGAGCAGTACTTC

size: -
J: TRBJ1-1
D: -
V: TRBV7-9
CDR3: CASSLLAGSPLMNTEAFF
DNA: TGTGCCAGCAGCTTACTCGCAGGGTCCCCCCTAATGAACACTGAAGCTTTCTTT

size: -
J: TRBJ2-3
D: -
V: TRBV20-1
CDR3: CSARPPEAASTDTQYF
DNA: TGCAGTGCTAGGCCCCCTGAGGCGGCTAGCACAGATACGCAGTATTTT

size: -
J: TRBJ2-7
D: TRBD1
V: TRBV27
CDR3: CASRIRQGAIYEQYF
DNA: TGTGCCAGCAGAATCCGCCAGGGGGCTATCTACGAGCAGTACTTC

size: -
J: TRBJ2-1
D: TRBD1
V: TRBV27
CDR3: CASSLIGTGYEQFF
DNA: TGTGCCAGCAGTTTAATCGGGACAGGGTATGAGCAGTTCTTC